The clone carrying this T cell receptor beta chain has only a few counts. The data were taken from a study of cytomegalovirus exposure and HLA in healthy donors. The PCR ran on 60 Vbeta and 13 Jbeta primers. Assay used: immunoSEQ multiplex PCR; TCRdb lists only in-frame clones, some missing. The repertoire includes about 55,000 clones, around 79% of them detected once, and around 2.5% sits in the top ten. These donors, healthy bone marrow donors, were studied. The CDR3 has 20 residues. Germline trimming cut 4 bases from V and 4 bases from J; bases unmatched to any gene: 23. J is TRBJ2-7 and V is TRBV23-1; TRBD2 aligns across 9 bases. TRBV23-1 is placed among ORFs of uncertain function. This sequence was found in a female donor in good health and CMV-seronegative. Material: PBMCs. This chain's CDR3 is CASSRKNPGLAGKIKYEQYF. CDR3 nucleotides: TGCGCCAGCAGTCGCAAAAATCCGGGGCTAGCGGGGAAGATCAAGTACGAGCAGTACTTC.